The rows below give T cell receptor beta chains drawn from one sample of a study of control samples from healthy donors and cancer patients. Sequencing was performed with immunoSEQ multiplex PCR; in TCRdb, only in-frame clones are kept and a portion is missing. The profile shows tens of thousands of clones, less than 90% of them singletons. The sample comprised blood. The source is a woman in her fifties or sixties in good health. CDR3s include the opening cysteine and the closing phenylalanine or tryptophan. The D gene is left open where the match is weak. A row's size may be missing; if present it is once, few, many or a size class.

abundance,v_gene,j_gene,d_gene,CDR3nt,CDR3aa
NA,TRBV7-9,TRBJ2-1,TRBD2,TGTGCCAGCAGAGTCAGCGGGAGGTACAATGAGCAGTTCTTC,CASRVSGRYNEQFF
NA,TRBV15,TRBJ2-7,TRBD1,TGTGCCACCAGCAGCTTAGGACAGGGGGCCTCCTACGAGCAGTACTTC,CATSSLGQGASYEQYF
NA,TRBV5-4,TRBJ2-7,NA,TGTGCCAGCAGCTTGGGAACGTCGCCGGGGTACGAGCAGTACTTC,CASSLGTSPGYEQYF
NA,TRBV6-6,TRBJ2-2,TRBD2,TGTGCCAGCAATCGACTAGCGGGAGTCGTAGGGGCCGGGGAGCTGTTTTTT,CASNRLAGVVGAGELFF
NA,TRBV9,TRBJ2-3,NA,TGTGCCAGCAGCTCCTACGCGGGTAATACGCAGTATTTT,CASSSYAGNTQYF
NA,TRBV5-1,TRBJ1-3,TRBD1,TGCGCCAGCAGTCCGACCGGGACAGGGGTAGGAAACACCATATATTTT,CASSPTGTGVGNTIYF
once,TRBV2,TRBJ1-5,NA,TGTGCCAGCAGTGAACTGTCAGGGAATCAGCCCCAGCATTTT,CASSELSGNQPQHF
NA,TRBV28,TRBJ2-7,NA,TGTGCCAGCAGTCGCGGGGACCGCCGCTCCTACGAGCAGTACTTC,CASSRGDRRSYEQYF
once,TRBV19,TRBJ1-1,NA,TGTGCCAGTAGTTTAAGAGGGGAGGCGTCCATGAACACTGAAGCTTTCTTT,CASSLRGEASMNTEAFF
once,TRBV28,TRBJ2-5,TRBD2,TGTGCCAGCAGCCTTGGGGGGGACCAAGAGACCCAGTACTTC,CASSLGGDQETQYF
NA,TRBV19,TRBJ2-5,TRBD2,TGTGCCAGTAGCAGAGGCGCGACTAGCGGGACTCTGAAGACCCAGTACTTC,CASSRGATSGTLKTQYF
NA,TRBV7-6,TRBJ2-1,TRBD1,TGTGCCAGCAGAAGGCCCGGGACAGGGGGGGCCAATGAGCAGTTCTTC,CASRRPGTGGANEQFF
NA,TRBV6-4,TRBJ1-2,NA,TGTGCCAGCAGTGACTCAGGGGGCTATGGCTACACCTTC,CASSDSGGYGYTF
NA,TRBV3-1/TRBV3-2,TRBJ2-7,NA,TGTGCCAGCAGCCAAGTCCCCGACAGTGCCTACGAGCAGTACTTC,CASSQVPDSAYEQYF
NA,TRBV2,TRBJ1-6,NA,TGTGCCAGCAGTGTTGAGTCCTCCTATAATTCACCCCTCCACTTT,CASSVESSYNSPLHF
once,TRBV14,TRBJ1-4,TRBD1,TGTGCCAGCAGCCAAGGGTTCGGGACAGGGTATGAAAAACTGTTTTTT,CASSQGFGTGYEKLFF
NA,TRBV6-5,TRBJ1-6,TRBD1,TGTGCCAGCAGTACGGACAGGGTTTCACCCCTCCACTTT,CASSTDRVSPLHF
NA,TRBV24-1,TRBJ2-1,TRBD2,TGTGCCACCAGTGACTCCCTACTAGCGGGGAGCTCCAATGAGCAGTTCTTC,CATSDSLLAGSSNEQFF
NA,TRBV7-9,TRBJ2-3,TRBD2,TGTGCCAGCAGTCGTATAGCGGGAGTATTTGATACGCAGTATTTT,CASSRIAGVFDTQYF
NA,TRBV10-1,TRBJ2-1,TRBD2,TGCGCCAGCAGTGAGTCTCCCCGGGAGGGACATTCCTACAATGAGCAGTTCTTC,CASSESPREGHSYNEQFF
NA,TRBV27,TRBJ1-5,NA,TGTGCCAGCAGTTTAGAGGGGACGGGCAATCAGCCCCAGCATTTT,CASSLEGTGNQPQHF
NA,TRBV5-6,TRBJ1-2,TRBD1,TGTGCCAGCAGCTTTTTTACAGGGGCTAACTATGGCTACACCTTC,CASSFFTGANYGYTF